This TCR beta chain was documented in a study of blood T cell repertoires in COVID-19. This CDR3 is built from 15 residues. CDR1 and CDR2 from the germline V gene are MDHEN and SYDVKM. V was trimmed by 3 bases and J by 4 bases, leaving 15 bases between them. TCRdb keeps only in-frame clones here, not all; method: immunoSEQ multiplex PCR. The sample lists roughly 150,000 clones; approximately 82% were seen once. Sequencing was performed on peripheral blood. V is TRBV28 and J is TRBJ1-2, with a weak D call TRBD1 (5 bases). This receptor was identified in a woman aged 80 or older with active or convalescent COVID-19. The CDR3 coding sequence is TGTGCCAGCAGTTTGGGGCAGGCGCGGGGCTATGGCTACACCTTC. Translating it yields CASSLGQARGYGYTF.